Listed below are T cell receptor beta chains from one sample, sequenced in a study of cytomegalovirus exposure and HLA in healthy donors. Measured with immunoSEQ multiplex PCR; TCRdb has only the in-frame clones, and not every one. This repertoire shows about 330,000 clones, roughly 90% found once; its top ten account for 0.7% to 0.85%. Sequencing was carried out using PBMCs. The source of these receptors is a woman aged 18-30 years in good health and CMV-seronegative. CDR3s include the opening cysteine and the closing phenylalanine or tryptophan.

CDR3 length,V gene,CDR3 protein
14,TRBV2,CASRGSGVSYEQYF
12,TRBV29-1,CSSDGSSYEQYF
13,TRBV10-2,CASSLSGWETQYF
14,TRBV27,CASSGWTGPGEQFF
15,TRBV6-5,CASSPDRGVGYGYTF
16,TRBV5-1,CASSTLAGEPYNEQFF
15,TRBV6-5,CASSRRQGDYREQYF
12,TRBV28,CASGRAYNEQFF
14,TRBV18,CASSPLGQPYEQYF
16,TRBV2,CASSEGDSLLSYEQYF
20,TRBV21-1,CASSKERTSGRRGEIDTQYF
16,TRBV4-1,CASSQEAARVDYGYTF
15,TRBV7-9,CASSLPGQGSGELFF
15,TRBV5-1,CASTWGDRVGNEQFF
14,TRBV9,CASSVREGNTEAFF
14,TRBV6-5,CASSYNRGQETQYF
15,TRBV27,CASSPPGVVNTEAFF
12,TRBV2,CASRKQGTEAFF
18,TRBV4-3,CASSQDLARPYSNQPQHF
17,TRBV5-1,CASSLSLGGSNTGELFF
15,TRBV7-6,CASSLEAGAGYEQYF
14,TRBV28,CASSWGQGLYEQYF
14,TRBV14,CASSHPGMNTEAFF
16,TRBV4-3,CASSQDSLAPYNEQFF
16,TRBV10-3,CAISIEAGTGVVEQYF
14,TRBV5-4,CASSLVTREEEQYF
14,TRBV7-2,CASSPQGVTEKLFF
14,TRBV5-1,CASSFGQWGETQYF
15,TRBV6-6,CASRATGGASYEQYF
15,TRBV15,CATSTGTDSNQPQHF
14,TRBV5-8,CASALVAGANEQFF
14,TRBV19,CASSTGGRIGELFF
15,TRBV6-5,CASRPTEGSYNEQFF
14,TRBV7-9,CASSPIATYNEQFF
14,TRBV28,CASGTGGGEETQYF
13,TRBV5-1,CAILVGLGPEQYF
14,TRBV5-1,CASSRDRALETQYF
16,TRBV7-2,CASSPLGGTGSGTQYF
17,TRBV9,CASSGQGRDRPGYGYTF
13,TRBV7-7,CASSLGQGGEQFF
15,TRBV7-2,CASSATGTEGTEAFF
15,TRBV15,CATSRRGGSNQPQHF
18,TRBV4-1,CASSQGVAGGVVGIEQFF
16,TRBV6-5,CASSSPWHLANYGYTF
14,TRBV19,CASSIGVAGVGLIF
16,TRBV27,CASRSSRTTGDEKLFF
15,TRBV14,CASSLLPRGTDTQYF
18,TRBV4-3,CASSQAVLAAASTDTQYF
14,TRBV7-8,CASSHSTGSGEQYF
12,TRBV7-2,CASRPSGGEQFF
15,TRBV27,CATRFRDSPSGELFF
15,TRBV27,CASRRTGASGNTIYF
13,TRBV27,CASSLSALTEAFF
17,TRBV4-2,CASSQGSRAGDSYEQYF
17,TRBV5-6,CASSGLAGGPILGEQYF
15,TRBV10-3,CAISGTSGNYNEQFF
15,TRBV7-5,CARSLAGTSVETQYF